This T cell receptor (beta chain) was obtained from a study of cytomegalovirus exposure and HLA in healthy donors. The study's findings and limits: One variant, a missense change in DCLRE1C, was linked in a later analysis to TCR beta V- and J-gene trimming.

Primers: 60 Vbeta forward and 13 Jbeta reverse. TCRdb's table, derived via immunoSEQ multiplex PCR, lists solely in-frame clones and lacks some. Here the sample spans 150,000 to 200,000 clones, roughly 83% being singletons. Turning to this clone: Its antigen is not identified.

Germline CDR1 LGHNA, CDR2 YSLEER. This CDR3 spans 16 amino acids. Trimming took off 1 base at V and 4 bases at J, with 16 bases between the two ends. The receptor comes from a woman between 45 and 65 years old in good health and CMV-seronegative. The sample was PBMCs. The V gene is TRBV4-3, the J gene TRBJ1-1; maybe TRBD1 (6 bases). The CDR3 reads CASSQGLGAGSTEAFF. The CDR3 bases are TGCGCCAGCAGCCAAGGGCTGGGGGCTGGTAGCACTGAAGCTTTCTTT.